Included here is one T cell receptor (beta chain) sequence, with context. Clones were read by immunoSEQ multiplex PCR, and TCRdb kept only the in-frame ones, dropping some. The sample records some 520,000 clones, 85% to 90% being singletons. This entry is derived from a study of blood T cell repertoires in COVID-19. Study as a whole: COVID-19 samples, acute and convalescent, were from the United States, Italy and Spain. T cells, B-cell-depleted T cells, or PBMCs supplied cDNA or gDNA.

This CDR3 is built from 19 residues. V was trimmed by 0 bases and J by 2 bases, leaving 21 bases between them. Germline V gene lookup returns CDR1 SNHLY and CDR2 FYNNEI. The Seattle site enrolled patients during active infection and followed them longitudinally. The TCR was taken from a man aged 18 to 29 with COVID-19, enrolled during active disease. What was sequenced was peripheral blood. The V gene is TRBV2, the J gene TRBJ2-3; D perhaps matches TRBD1 (6 bases). Here the CDR3 DNA reads TGTGCCAGCAGTGAAGCGACCGGGCAGGGGACACCCCCCACAGATACGCAGTATTTT. This sequence encodes CASSEATGQGTPPTDTQYF.